Listed here are 26 T cell receptor beta chains from one sample, sequenced in a study of shared clonotypes between healthy human individuals. This table comes from immunoSEQ multiplex PCR, and its TCRdb copy is limited to in-frame clones, with some not included. Of approximately 1.1 million clones detected, approximately 80% appear once; the ten largest clones hold more than 0.5%. Sample: memory CD4+ T cells from PBMCs. Subset described: CD45RA-negative fraction. The receptors were sampled from a man between 18 and 29 years old in good health. Some clones in this sample may be carry-over from other donors' samples.

Turning to this clone: A junction boundary mismatches the germline segment, possibly from a read error. The chain carries TRBV7-9 and TRBJ1-3; D gene uncertain. The length of the CDR3 is 15 residues. Germline assignment: CDR1 SEHNR and CDR2 FQNEAQ (reference sequence). CDR3 sequence reads: CASSLSPNSGNTIYF. The CDR3 nucleotides read TGTGCAAGCAGCTTATCGCCGAACTCTGGAAACACCATATATTTT.

The V gene is TRBV15, the J gene TRBJ2-1; TRBD1 is a possible D gene (6 bases). The CDR3 is made up of 14 amino acids. V was pared by 8 bases and J by 8 bases, with 19 bases between. CDR1 LNHNV and CDR2 YYDKDF come from the germline V gene (reference sequence). CDR3 loop: CATSVRDISDEQFF. The CDR3 region has the DNA TGTGCCACCTCCGTCCGGGACATAAGCGATGAGCAGTTCTTC.

The chain couples TRBV19 to TRBJ1-5; D gene unclear. The V and J ends lost 3 bases and 1 base respectively, with 10 bases between them. The CDR3 consists of 15 residues. Germline CDR1 and CDR2: LNHDA and SQIVND (reference sequence). The CDR3 spells CASSIGPWSNQPQHF. For the CDR3, the DNA is TGTGCCAGTAGTATTGGGCCGTGGAGCAATCAGCCCCAGCATTTT.

The V call is TRBV11-2, the J call TRBJ1-1, with 7 bases identical to TRBD1. J gave up 2 bases and V 3 bases, and 3 bases lay outside the gene matches. The CDR3 extends over 14 amino acids. The germline V gene encodes CDR1 SGHAT and CDR2 FQNNGV. CDR3 protein: CASSFRDSNTEAFF. The CDR3 bases are TGTGCCAGCAGCTTCCGGGACAGCAACACTGAAGCTTTCTTT.

A note on this clone: Other DNA sequences from this sample encode an identical CDR3 as well. V gene TRBV28 combines with J gene TRBJ2-7; 13 bases align to TRBD2. V dropped 4 bases and J dropped 4; count of bases not matched to a gene: 4. Germline lookup yields CDR1 MDHEN and CDR2 SYDVKM. The CDR3 totals 15 residues. CDR3 amino acids: CASSSLAGGSYEQYF. The CDR3 DNA reads TGTGCCAGCAGTTCACTAGCGGGAGGGAGTTACGAGCAGTACTTC.

This clone appeared once. V usage is TRBV7-9 and J usage is TRBJ1-4; D perhaps matches TRBD1 (5 bases). V gave up 5 bases and J gave up 15 bases, with 22 bases separating them. Germline V gene data show CDR1 as SEHNR and CDR2 as FQNEAQ (reference sequence). The CDR3 has 14 amino acids. The CDR3 reads CASSRSGDAVGMFF. In DNA form, the CDR3 reads TGTGCCAGCAGCCGATCTGGGGACGCCGTGGGGATGTTTTTT.

The chain has TRBV5-1 and TRBJ2-5, with D maybe TRBD1 (6 bases). V shed 4 bases and J shed 3 bases, with 22 bases lying between them. Germline CDR1 is SGHRS and CDR2 is YFSETQ. The CDR3 runs 17 residues. The CDR3 is CASSTDPTGSYKETQYF. CDR3 coding DNA: TGCGCCAGCAGCACCGACCCAACAGGGTCGTACAAAGAGACCCAGTACTTC.

V gene TRBV15 combines with J gene TRBJ1-1; no reliable D call. Germline assignment: CDR1 LNHNV and CDR2 YYDKDF (reference sequence). This CDR3 spans 13 amino acids. V dropped 1 base and J dropped 3 bases, with 6 bases sitting between them. The CDR3 DNA follows: TGTGCCACCAGCAGAGGTGGCCACACTGAAGCTTTCTTT. Its translation is CATSRGGHTEAFF. Full variable domain (rest looked up from reference TRBV15 and TRBJ1-1): DAMVIQNPRYQVTQFGKPVTLSCSQTLNHNVMYWYQQKSSQAPKLLFHYYDKDFNNEADTPDNFQSRRPNTSFCFLDIRSPGLGDTAMYLCATSRGGHTEAFFGQGTRLTVV.

This clone was seen at least ten times. This sequence joins TRBV5-6 and TRBJ1-4; D remains unclear. V lost 5 bases to trimming and J lost 7 bases, with 15 bases between them. Germline CDR1 and CDR2: SGHDT and YYEEEE. The CDR3 totals 14 residues. CDR3 sequence: CASRRTEDREKLFF. As DNA, the CDR3 is TGTGCCAGCAGACGTACAGAGGATCGTGAAAAACTGTTTTTT.

V is TRBV9 and J is TRBJ1-4; D uncertain. Trimming stripped 3 bases from V and 4 bases from J, with 10 bases between. This CDR3 contains 14 residues. The germline V gene encodes CDR1 SGDLS and CDR2 YYNGEE. The CDR3 sequence is CASSAGVLNEKLFF. CDR3 bases: TGTGCCAGCAGCGCCGGTGTGCTTAATGAAAAACTGTTTTTT.

The V call is TRBV5-6, the J call TRBJ1-2; the D gene is possibly TRBD1 (6 bases). CDR3 length: 13 amino acids. The V end was cut by 1 base, the J end by 6 bases, with 10 bases between. Germline V gene data show CDR1 as SGHDT and CDR2 as YYEEEE. CDR3 sequence: CASSLWQGNGYTF. The CDR3 DNA is TGTGCCAGCAGCTTGTGGCAGGGGAATGGCTACACCTTC.

This sequence joins TRBV19 and TRBJ1-5; D may be TRBD1 (6 bases). Germline lookup yields CDR1 LNHDA and CDR2 SQIVND (reference sequence). Trimming took 2 bases from V and 6 from J, leaving 11 bases between them. The CDR3 runs to 14 residues. CDR3 nucleotide sequence: TGTGCCAGTAGTATAAGGGGGTACGTTCAGCCCCAGCATTTT. Protein product: CASSIRGYVQPQHF.

A few counts support this clone. Just one base apart from a much larger clone, this may be a read error. In the same sample, other DNA sequences code for this CDR3. This chain connects TRBV30 to TRBJ1-5; weak D call: TRBD1 (5 bases). Trimming stripped 1 base from V and 4 bases from J, with 8 bases between. From germline, CDR1 is GTSNPN and CDR2 SVGIG (reference sequence). The CDR3 length is 13 residues. The CDR3 protein is CAWSGQPNQPQHF. The CDR3 nucleotides read TGTGCCTGGAGTGGACAGCCAAATCAGCCCCAGCATTTT.

This clone has only a few counts. V is TRBV29-1 and J is TRBJ2-5; a weak D match, TRBD2 (5 bases). The germline V gene encodes CDR1 SQVTM and CDR2 ANQGSEA. V lost 6 bases and J lost 5, with 19 bases in between. This CDR3 spans 14 amino acids. The chain's CDR3 is CSVRARVVTETQYF. CDR3 DNA: TGCAGCGTGAGGGCTAGGGTAGTGACGGAGACCCAGTACTTC.

The genes are TRBV7-9 and TRBJ2-5, with 8 positions matching TRBD2. The germline gives CDR1 SEHNR, CDR2 FQNEAQ (reference sequence). This CDR3 contains 14 residues. V lost 3 bases and J lost 5; bases outside the gene matches: 5. This chain's CDR3 is CASSFPAGVETQYF. In DNA form, the CDR3 reads TGTGCCAGCAGCTTTCCAGCGGGAGTTGAGACCCAGTACTTC.

V and J are TRBV5-1 and TRBJ1-1; D is unresolved. Germline V gene sequence: CDR1 SGHRS, CDR2 YFSETQ. V was shortened by 0 bases and J by 2 bases, with 11 bases between the two germline ends. This CDR3 spans 15 amino acids. This CDR3 is CASSLDPGVNTEAFF. The DNA of the CDR3 is TGCGCCAGCAGCTTGGATCCCGGGGTTAACACTGAAGCTTTCTTT. The complete variable domain, with remaining parts taken from reference TRBV5-1 and TRBJ1-1, reads KAGVTQTPRYLIKTRGQQVTLSCSPISGHRSVSWYQQTPGQGLQFLFEYFSETQRNKGNFPGRFSGRQFSNSRSEMNVSTLELGDSALYLCASSLDPGVNTEAFFGQGTRLTVV.

The chain combines TRBV5-5 with TRBJ2-2; D gene ambiguous. The length of the CDR3 is 15 residues. Per the germline V gene, CDR1 is SGHKS and CDR2 is YYEKEE (reference sequence). V dropped 2 bases and J dropped 1 base, with 9 bases sitting between them. The DNA for the CDR3 is TGTGCCAGCAGCTTTCGCGACTGGAACACCGGGGAGCTGTTTTTT. Its protein product is CASSFRDWNTGELFF.

This clone was seen a handful of times. This chain links TRBV2 with TRBJ1-1, with a tentative D call TRBD1 (5 bases). V was clipped by 3 bases and J by 3 bases, with 8 bases between them. Germline V gene sequence: CDR1 SNHLY, CDR2 FYNNEI. The CDR3 loop spans 13 amino acids. CDR3 residues: CASSDREDTEAFF. The CDR3 region has the DNA TGTGCCAGCAGTGACAGGGAGGACACTGAAGCTTTCTTT.

The chain links TRBV10-3 to TRBJ1-1; TRBD1 aligns across 8 bases. Germline V gives CDR1 ENHRY, CDR2 SYGVKD. V shed 10 bases and J 2 bases; nucleotides not matched to a gene: 6. The CDR3 spans 13 residues. The CDR3 DNA reads as TGTGCCAGAAGGACAGGGTTAAACACTGAAGCTTTCTTT. It is translated as CARRTGLNTEAFF.

V and J are TRBV14 and TRBJ2-7, with 8 nucleotides matching TRBD2. The CDR3 is 14 amino acids. Germline trimming cut 4 bases from V and 0 bases from J; bases unmatched to any gene: 2. Germline CDR1 and CDR2: SGHDN and FVKESK. The DNA of the CDR3 is TGTGCCAGCAGCCCGGGACTAGACTCCTACGAGCAGTACTTC. It codes for CASSPGLDSYEQYF.

This clone was detected only a few times. This chain connects TRBV5-1 to TRBJ1-2; D is uncertain. This CDR3 has 14 amino acids. With 0 bases removed from V and 8 bases from J, the gap between germline ends came to 14 bases. Per germline, CDR1 SGHRS and CDR2 YFSETQ. CDR3 nucleotide sequence: TGCGCCAGCAGCTTGGAGGCGGGAGAATTGGGCTACACCTTC. This codes for CASSLEAGELGYTF.

The J gene is TRBJ2-7, the V gene TRBV5-1; TRBD2 matches at 7 bases. Germline trimming cut 0 bases from V and 2 bases from J; bases unmatched to any gene: 5. Germline V gene sequence: CDR1 SGHRS, CDR2 YFSETQ. The CDR3 is 15 amino acids. The CDR3 reads CASSLEPLATYEQYF. CDR3 bases: TGCGCCAGCAGCTTGGAGCCACTAGCGACCTACGAGCAGTACTTC.

Concerning this clone itself: This same CDR3 is encoded by further DNA sequences in the sample. The rearrangement joins TRBV4-2 to TRBJ2-7; TRBD1 matches at 7 bases. Germline loops: CDR1 LGHNA, CDR2 YNFKEQ. The CDR3 is 14 residues long. Losses at the gene ends were 4 bases for V and 4 bases for J; bases not matched to a gene: 7. DNA for the CDR3: TGTGCCAGCAGCCGAGAGGGACAGCTATACGAGCAGTACTTC. Translated: CASSREGQLYEQYF.

The CDR3 DNA sequence: TGTGCCAGCAGTTACTCGGGGACTGGGGCCAACGTCCTGACTTTC. Translating gives CASSYSGTGANVLTF. The rearrangement uses TRBV6-5 and TRBJ2-6; D is ambiguous. This CDR3 has 15 amino acids. In germline, CDR1 is MNHEY, CDR2 SVGAGI. Trimming removed 0 bases at V and 2 bases at J, with 5 bases between.

The table lists this clone with a few counts. A much larger clone lies a single base off, so this may be a read error. Distinct nucleotide sequences in the sample also encode this CDR3. This chain uses TRBV10-3 with TRBJ1-1; D is undetermined. This CDR3 has 12 residues. Per germline, CDR1 ENHRY and CDR2 SYGVKD. Between the trimmed V and J ends, which lost 4 bases and 1 base, there was a span of 4 bases. The CDR3 reads CAISGGNTEAFF. In nucleotides, the CDR3 is TGTGCCATCAGTGGAGGGAACACTGAAGCTTTCTTT.

This clone was seen repeatedly, ten times or more. The chain recombines TRBV30 with TRBJ1-2; tentative D call: TRBD1 (6 bases). Germline values: CDR1 GTSNPN, CDR2 SVGIG (reference sequence). V lost 8 bases to trimming and J lost 8 bases, with 18 bases between them. This CDR3 region has 12 residues. CDR3 DNA: TGTGCCAGTTCACAGGGAGTCCGAGGCTACACCTTC. Protein: CASSQGVRGYTF.